The next 3 T cell receptor beta chains were all read from a single sample in a study of tumor-infiltrating lymphocytes in primary liver carcinoma. The researchers produced TCR beta cDNA from approximately 460 ng total RNA with a constant-region primer. Each TCR beta library was derived from three nested multiplex PCR rounds that employed slightly modified ARM-PCR. With TRBV1-TRBV30 forward primers and a C-beta reverse primer, the first two PCR rounds were run for around 11 cycles each. MiXCR was run by TCRdb on the multiplex PCR reads, yielding one entry per CDR3 protein. The sample has approximately 110,000 distinct CDR3 sequences; less than 80% are singletons. Investigators took RNA and DNA out together from 20-30 mg of unsorted bulk tissue. Sequencing input: liver tumor tissue from sampling region 1. The subset here: tumor region T1, superior pole. Receptors were obtained from a woman aged 60-75 years with primary liver carcinoma and hepatitis B virus infection.

A word on this clonotype: One end of the junction is discordant with germline, which a read error may explain. The chain combines TRBV6-2 or TRBV6-3 with TRBJ2-2; the D gene is possibly TRBD2 (5 bases). The CDR3 extends over 12 amino acids. The V gene's germline CDR1 is MNHEY and CDR2 SVGEGT. The CDR3 coding sequence is TGTGCCGGATTGACGCCAGCCGGGGAGCCGGTTTTT. Translating it yields CAGLTPAGEPVF.

On this clonotype: An end of the junction differs from the germline gene, which may be a read error. The chain is built from TRBV11-2 and TRBJ2-1, with D uncertain. This CDR3 is 17 amino acids long. The germline CDR1 and CDR2 sequences are SGHAT and FQNNGV. CDR3 bases: TGTGCCAGCAGCTTAAGGCGTACCAGGAGTTCCTACAATGATCAGTTCTTC. It codes for CASSLRRTRSSYNDQFF.

This clonotype was picked up a small number of times. The chain recombines TRBV5-1 with TRBJ2-1; D perhaps matches TRBD2 (6 bases). The CDR3 length is 14 residues. The germline V gene has CDR1 SGHRS and CDR2 YFSETQ. With 2 bases removed from V and 8 bases from J, the gap between germline ends came to 14 bases. DNA for the CDR3: TGCGCCAGCAGCTTCGGAGGGAGAACCCATGAGCAGTTCTTC. Residues: CASSFGGRTHEQFF.